One T cell receptor (beta chain) is described in this entry. Its antigen is as yet unknown. Trimming removed 0 bases from V and 2 bases from J, with 11 bases in between. The CDR3 covers 16 residues. Germline values: CDR1 MGHRA, CDR2 YSYEKL. This table comes from immunoSEQ multiplex PCR, and its TCRdb copy is limited to in-frame clones, with some not included. Among tens of thousands of clones, roughly 76% were seen once, and the ten largest hold roughly 5.3%. The sample originates from a study of a mutant IDH1 vaccine in newly diagnosed glioma. Noted time point: week 35, safety follow-up. It was 300 ug of mutant IDH1 20-mer peptide that made up each vaccine dose, given with topical imiquimod. Those who donated had recent WHO grade 3 or 4 IDH1-mutant, ATRX-lost astrocytomas.

This specimen was PBMCs, taken from a glioma patient whose treatment included an IDH1 peptide vaccine. The chain carries TRBV4-1 and TRBJ1-5; the D gene is possibly TRBD1 (5 bases). The origin of this receptor is a man in his forties or fifties with glioma. CDR3 amino acids: CASSQDAPGGNQPQHF. The DNA for the CDR3 is TGCGCCAGCAGCCAAGATGCCCCGGGGGGCAATCAGCCCCAGCATTTT.